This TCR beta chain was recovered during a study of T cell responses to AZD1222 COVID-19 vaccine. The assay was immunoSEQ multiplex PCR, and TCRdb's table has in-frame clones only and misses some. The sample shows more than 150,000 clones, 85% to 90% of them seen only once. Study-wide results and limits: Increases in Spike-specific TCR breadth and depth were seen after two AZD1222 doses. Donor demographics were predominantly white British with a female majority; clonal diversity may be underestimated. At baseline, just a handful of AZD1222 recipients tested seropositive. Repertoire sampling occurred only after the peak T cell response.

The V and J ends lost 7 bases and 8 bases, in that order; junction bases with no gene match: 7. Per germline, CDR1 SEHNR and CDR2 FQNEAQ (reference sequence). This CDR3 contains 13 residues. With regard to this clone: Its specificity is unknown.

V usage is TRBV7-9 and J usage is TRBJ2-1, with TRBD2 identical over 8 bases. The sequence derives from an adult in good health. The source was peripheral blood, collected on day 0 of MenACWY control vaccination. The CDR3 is CASKRGTRDEQFF. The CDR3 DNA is TGTGCCAGCAAGCGGGGGACGCGGGATGAGCAGTTCTTC.